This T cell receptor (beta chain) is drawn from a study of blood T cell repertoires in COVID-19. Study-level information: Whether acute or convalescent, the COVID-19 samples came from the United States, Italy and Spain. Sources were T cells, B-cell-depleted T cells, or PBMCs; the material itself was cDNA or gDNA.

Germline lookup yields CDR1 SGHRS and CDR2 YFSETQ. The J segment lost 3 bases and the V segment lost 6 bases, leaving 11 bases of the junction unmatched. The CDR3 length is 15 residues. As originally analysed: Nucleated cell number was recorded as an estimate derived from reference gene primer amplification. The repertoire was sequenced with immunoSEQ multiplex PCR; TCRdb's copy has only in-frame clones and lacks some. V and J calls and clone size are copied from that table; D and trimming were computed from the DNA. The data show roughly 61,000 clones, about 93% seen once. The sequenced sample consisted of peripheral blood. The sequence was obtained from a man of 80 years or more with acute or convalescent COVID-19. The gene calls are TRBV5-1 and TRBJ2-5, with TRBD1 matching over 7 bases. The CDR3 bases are TGCGCCAGCAACCCCCAAGGGACAGATAAAGAGACCCAGTACTTC. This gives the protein CASNPQGTDKETQYF.